Described below is a single T cell receptor beta chain sequence and its context. The data were obtained in a study of blood T cell repertoires in COVID-19. Study-wide background: Samples representing acute and convalescent COVID-19 were sourced from the United States, Italy and Spain. Sample material is recorded as cDNA or gDNA derived from T cells, B-cell-depleted T cells, or PBMCs.

From germline, CDR1 is SGHDT and CDR2 YYEEEE. The CDR3 extends over 13 amino acids. V was trimmed by 0 bases and J by 9 bases, leaving 10 bases between them. Authors' data handling: Amplification from reference gene primers served as the basis for estimated nucleated cell counts. Repertoires were generated with immunoSEQ multiplex PCR, while TCRdb's copy carries only in-frame clones and drops some. That table furnishes V, J and clone size, whereas the DNA furnished D and trimming. The sample includes about 100,000 clones, about nine tenths of them seen just once. The receptor comes from a human donor with active COVID-19. The donor label of this sample is uncertain. The V gene is TRBV5-6, the J gene TRBJ2-1, with D unresolved. The sequencing sample was made of peripheral blood. CDR3 DNA sequence: TGTGCCAGCAGCTTGGTGCTAGAGGTTGAGCAGTTCTTC. It codes for CASSLVLEVEQFF.